What follows describes a single TCR beta chain. The data stem from a study of blood T cell repertoires in COVID-19. Study-wide context: COVID-19 samples from acute and convalescent phases originated in the United States, Italy and Spain. Sample material is recorded as cDNA or gDNA derived from T cells, B-cell-depleted T cells, or PBMCs.

Germline V lookup: CDR1 SGHAT, CDR2 FQNNGV. The CDR3 covers 16 residues. V was shortened by 3 bases and J by 0 bases, with 11 bases between the two germline ends. As processed by the authors: How many nucleated cells were present was estimated from reference gene primer amplification. Clones were read by immunoSEQ multiplex PCR, and TCRdb kept only the in-frame ones, dropping some. V, J and clone size reflect that table, while D and trimming were determined from the DNA. This table holds approximately 150,000 clones, 80% to 90% found once. Input material: peripheral blood. This chain connects TRBV11-2 to TRBJ2-2, with TRBD2 as a possible D gene (7 bases). The sequence derives from a man in his 70s with acute or convalescent COVID-19. The DNA for the CDR3 is TGTGCCAGCAGCTTTGGCGGGGGCCCGAACACCGGGGAGCTGTTTTTT. Protein product: CASSFGGGPNTGELFF.